A single T cell receptor (beta chain) is shown here with its context. The antigen is not known. Using immunoSEQ multiplex PCR, the repertoire was profiled, and TCRdb retains in-frame clones only, with some absent. The sample records under 70,000 clones, roughly 90% being singletons. The data belong to a study of OX40 agonist ivuxolimab in advanced cancers. General observations from the study: Low normalized T-cell clonal expansion was also seen in some nonresponders. On average, CD8+ T cells had more expanded clones than CD4+.

Trimming cost V 3 bases and J 2 bases, with 8 bases left between them. Germline V gene lookup returns CDR1 LNHDA and CDR2 SQIVND (reference sequence). This CDR3 is 14 amino acids long. This rearrangement joins TRBV19 to TRBJ2-1; maybe TRBD1 (6 bases). This TCR derives from an adult with an advanced solid tumor such as melanoma, head and neck, liver or kidney cancer. The sequences come from CD4+ or CD8+ T cells sorted from blood, collected in a trial of the OX40 agonist ivuxolimab. CDR3 residues: CASSMTGPYNEQFF. The CDR3, as DNA: TGTGCCAGTAGTATGACAGGACCCTACAATGAGCAGTTCTTC.